This TCR beta chain was recorded in a study of blood T cell repertoires in COVID-19 (dated by TCRdb to 2018 to 2020). Background on the whole study: Collaborator samples came from the United States, Italy and Spain and covered acute and convalescent phases of COVID-19. The material from the prospective study consisted of cDNA or gDNA derived from T cells, B-cell-depleted T cells, or PBMCs. Deeply sampled blood TCRbeta repertoires from subjects exposed to, actively infected with, or recovered from COVID-19 were included in the dataset. The repertoires were made available in a free public database intended to serve as a resource for research on the immune response to SARS-CoV-2. Samples were obtained from the ongoing ImmuneRACE study (first 160 participants) and from some 1,200 subjects provided by 6 global collaborators. Nearly every sample came with metadata listing a de-identified subject ID, COVID-19 status, age in years and sex. HLA class I and class II types, where available, came from metadata supplied by the sample provider rather than from assay-based typing. The paper as a whole reports these results and caveats: The quantity of clinical and demographic metadata differed by source and by participant and was supplied without curation.

The germline V gene encodes CDR1 MDHEN and CDR2 SYDVKM. V ends up 5 bases short and J 0 bases short, with an unmatched junction base count of 5. The CDR3 spans 16 residues, from the cysteine through the phenylalanine. Just CDR3 DNA is preserved here, 48 bases in frame from base 1. TCRbeta CDR3 regions were amplified from genomic DNA using the immunoSEQ Assay, a bias-controlled multiplex PCR. Turning to the authors' computational methods: The number of nucleated cells in each sample was estimated from the amplification of reference gene primers within the assay. To quantify the absolute abundance of each unique TCRbeta CDR3 rearrangement, sequence reads were collapsed and filtered. For each sample, productive Simpson clonality was calculated as the square root of Simpson's diversity index across productive rearrangements. The table was pulled from immuneACCESS by TCRdb, which kept in-frame rearrangements only. Such tables lose some clones; where checked, under half of the loss comes from unresolved V genes, and the rest has no known cause. The V and J calls and the clone size are those of that table, but D and trimming were determined from the DNA. The sample table shows about 55,000 clones, and about nine tenths are seen once. Of the sample, over 6.5% falls within the top ten clones.

Each collaborating institution followed its own protocols to collect whole blood in K2EDTA tubes. For TCRbeta analysis, collaborator samples were shipped as frozen whole blood, as isolated PBMCs, or as DNA extracted from either sample type. Of note for this clone: The target of this receptor is not known. Per-nucleotide qualities are absent, and no much larger clonotype sits a single base away.

The rearranged segments are TRBV28 and TRBJ2-3, with 10 middle bases fitting TRBD2. This TCR was sampled from a man aged 60 to 75 with active COVID-19. Sequencing was performed on peripheral blood. CDR3 region: CASSPGLATSTDTQYF. The DNA sequence is TGTGCCAGCAGTCCGGGACTAGCGACCAGCACAGATACGCAGTATTTT.